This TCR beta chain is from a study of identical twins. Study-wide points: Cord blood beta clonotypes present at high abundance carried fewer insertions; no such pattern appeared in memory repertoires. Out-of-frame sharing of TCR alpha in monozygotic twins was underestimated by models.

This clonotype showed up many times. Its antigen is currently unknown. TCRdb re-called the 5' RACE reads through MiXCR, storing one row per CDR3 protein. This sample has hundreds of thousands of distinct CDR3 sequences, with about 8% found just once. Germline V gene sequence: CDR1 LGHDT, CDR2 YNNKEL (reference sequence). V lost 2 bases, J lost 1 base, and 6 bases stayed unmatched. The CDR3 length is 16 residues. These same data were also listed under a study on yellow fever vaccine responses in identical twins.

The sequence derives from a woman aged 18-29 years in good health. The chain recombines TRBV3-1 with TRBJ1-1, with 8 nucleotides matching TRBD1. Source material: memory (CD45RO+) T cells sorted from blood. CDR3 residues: CASSQLGQGRNTEAFF. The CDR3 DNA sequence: TGTGCCAGCAGCCAACTTGGACAGGGAAGGAACACTGAAGCTTTCTTT.